A single sample gave rise to the 31 T cell receptor beta chains below, sequenced in a study of cytotoxic CD8 clonotypes in ibrutinib-treated CLL. Libraries were prepared by immunoSEQ multiplex PCR; TCRdb keeps only in-frame clonotypes and omits some of them. The table lists approximately 130,000 clones, about 85% of them singletons, with 3.3% in the top ten. Sequencing was performed on PBMCs, taken after 24 months of ibrutinib treatment. These receptors all come from a human donor with chronic lymphocytic leukemia.

For this clone: Other DNA sequences in the same sample also yield this CDR3. CDR3 sequence reads: CSALGTGELFF. The CDR3 DNA sequence: TGCAGTGCCCTAGGCACCGGGGAGCTGTTTTTT. The V gene is TRBV20-1, the J gene TRBJ2-2, with D unclear. The CDR3 spans 11 residues. The V end was cut by 6 bases, the J end by 4 bases, with 6 bases between. Germline V lookup: CDR1 DFQATT, CDR2 SNEGSKA (reference sequence).

The chain uses TRBV5-1 and TRBJ1-2, with 8 bases lining up with TRBD1. The trim removed 3 bases at V and 4 bases at J, leaving 17 bases unmatched. This CDR3 spans 18 amino acids. Germline values: CDR1 SGHRS, CDR2 YFSETQ. CDR3: CASSSRPRQGTISYGYTF. In DNA, the CDR3 is TGCGCCAGCAGCTCACGACCCAGACAGGGGACGATATCCTATGGCTACACCTTC.

As for this clone: Other nucleotide sequences from this sample produce the same CDR3. The chain uses TRBV7-2 and TRBJ2-7; D gene ambiguous. This CDR3 contains 12 residues. V was cut by 1 base and J by 1 base, with 2 bases left in between. Germline V lookup: CDR1 SGHTA, CDR2 FQGNSA. In DNA, the CDR3 is TGTGCCAGCAGCTTAGGTTCCTACGAGCAGTACTTC. It specifies CASSLGSYEQYF.

This clone was seen just once. This rearrangement joins TRBV2 to TRBJ1-4; D is undetermined. There are 15 residues in the CDR3. V lost 6 bases to trimming and J lost 0 bases, with 11 bases between them. The V gene's germline CDR1 is SNHLY and CDR2 FYNNEI. The DNA of the CDR3 is TGTGCCAGCAGCTTTACCCGTGCAACTAATGAAAAACTGTTTTTT. Its protein is CASSFTRATNEKLFF.

Remarks on this clone: An end of the junction differs from the germline gene, which may be a read error. The V gene is TRBV6-1, the J gene TRBJ2-3; D not resolved. Germline-derived CDR1 and CDR2 are MNHNS and SASEGT. This CDR3 has 12 residues. CDR3 amino acids: CASTTNTNTQYF. Here the CDR3 DNA reads TGTGCCAGTACTACGAACACAAATACGCAGTATTTT.

The chain couples TRBV2 to TRBJ2-2; D gene uncertain. This CDR3 has 17 residues. Germline-derived CDR1 and CDR2 are SNHLY and FYNNEI. Trimming took 2 bases from V and 7 from J, leaving 20 bases between them. The CDR3 reads CASSEFPISALDGELFF. As DNA, the CDR3 is TGTGCCAGCAGTGAATTCCCAATCTCTGCTCTTGACGGGGAGCTGTTTTTT.

The V and J genes are TRBV19 and TRBJ1-3, with D unresolved. CDR1 and CDR2 (germline): LNHDA, SQIVND (reference sequence). V lost 4 bases, J lost 2 bases, and 15 bases lay in between. The CDR3 runs 16 residues. CDR3 region: CASSTQTTVTGNTIYF. CDR3 bases: TGTGCCAGTAGTACACAGACAACAGTAACTGGAAACACCATATATTTT.

The rearrangement uses TRBV5-1 and TRBJ2-2; D unclear. CDR3 length: 16 amino acids. Germline CDR1 and CDR2: SGHRS and YFSETQ. The V gene lost 1 base and the J gene lost 0 bases, with 10 bases spanning the gap. In DNA, the CDR3 is TGCGCCAGCAGCTTGCATGGGGTCGCGAACACCGGGGAGCTGTTTTTT. This encodes CASSLHGVANTGELFF.

In its sample, this clone was seen once. The rearrangement links TRBV25-1 to TRBJ1-6, with D maybe TRBD1 (5 bases). The germline V gene has CDR1 MGHDK and CDR2 SYGVNS. Trimming stripped 5 bases from V and 10 bases from J, with 18 bases between. The CDR3 extends over 15 amino acids. The CDR3: CASSPRGRAESPLHF. As DNA, the CDR3 is TGTGCCAGCAGTCCCCGGGGCAGGGCTGAGTCACCCCTCCACTTT.

This chain uses TRBV19 with TRBJ1-1; D remains unclear. The germline gives CDR1 LNHDA, CDR2 SQIVND (reference sequence). With 3 bases removed from V and 0 bases from J, the gap between germline ends came to 11 bases. The CDR3 extends over 15 amino acids. CDR3 protein: CASSMVGLMNTEAFF. CDR3 nucleotide sequence: TGTGCCAGTAGTATGGTAGGACTGATGAACACTGAAGCTTTCTTT.

The rearrangement uses TRBV5-1 and TRBJ2-7; unclear D gene. The CDR3 runs 15 residues. Per the germline V gene, CDR1 is SGHRS and CDR2 is YFSETQ. V was pared by 8 bases and J by 6 bases, with 24 bases between. The CDR3 nucleotides read TGCGCCAGTCGGCGAGCCCTGGCGGAATCGGGCGAGCAGTACTTC. Residues: CASRRALAESGEQYF.

The J gene is TRBJ2-7, the V gene TRBV6-5; 8 bases fit TRBD2. J lost 4 bases, V lost 2 bases, and 4 bases had no gene match. The V gene's germline CDR1 is MNHEY and CDR2 SVGAGI. The CDR3 spans 14 residues. CDR3 sequence (DNA): TGTGCCAGCAGTTACGGTAGCGGGGATTACGAGCAGTACTTC. Translation gives CASSYGSGDYEQYF.

This rearrangement joins TRBV7-8 to TRBJ2-2; TRBD2 is a possible D gene (7 bases). Germline V gene sequence: CDR1 SGHVS, CDR2 FQNEAQ. The germline V and J ends were trimmed by 5 bases and 6 bases, with 25 bases remaining between them. This CDR3 contains 18 residues. In DNA form, the CDR3 reads TGTGCCAGCAGCGTTATGCGCGGGGGCGGATCTAACGCCGGGGAGCTGTTTTTT. Residues: CASSVMRGGGSNAGELFF.

The chain employs TRBV18 and TRBJ2-7; 8 bases fit TRBD1. The CDR3 contains 15 residues. Germline V lookup: CDR1 KGHSH, CDR2 LQKENI. V was pared by 6 bases and J by 3 bases, with 10 bases of the junction left unmatched. This CDR3 reads CASSERTGGSYEQYF. CDR3 sequence (DNA): TGTGCCAGCTCGGAGCGTACAGGGGGTAGCTACGAGCAGTACTTC. The full variable domain, in which reference TRBV18 and TRBJ2-7 provide the parts outside the CDR3, is NAGVMQNPRHLVRRRGQEARLRCSPMKGHSHVYWYRQLPEEGLKFMVYLQKENIIDESGMPKERFSAEFPKEGPSILRIQQVVRGDSAAYFCASSERTGGSYEQYFGPGTRLTVT.

The V gene is TRBV9, the J gene TRBJ1-1; 8 nucleotides align to TRBD1. This CDR3 has 16 residues. V shed 0 bases and J 3 bases; nucleotides not matched to a gene: 7. CDR1 is SGDLS and CDR2 is YYNGEE in the germline V gene. Here the CDR3 DNA reads TGTGCCAGCAGCGTAGGGGCACAGGGGGTGGACACTGAAGCTTTCTTT. Protein sequence: CASSVGAQGVDTEAFF.

This sequence joins TRBV7-9 and TRBJ2-7, with 11 bases lining up with TRBD1. CDR3 size: 15 residues. The germline V gene encodes CDR1 SEHNR and CDR2 FQNEAQ (reference sequence). The J segment lost 2 bases and the V segment lost 2 bases, leaving 2 bases of the junction unmatched. The CDR3 loop reads CASSLLGQGAYEQYF. The CDR3 bases are TGTGCCAGCAGCTTATTGGGACAGGGGGCCTACGAGCAGTACTTC.

The chain employs TRBV29-1 and TRBJ1-2; D is uncertain. In germline, CDR1 is SQVTM, CDR2 ANQGSEA. Trimming shortened V by 4 bases and J by 4 bases, and 10 bases separated the two germline ends. The CDR3 runs 12 residues. The CDR3 reads CSVAPQAYGYTF. The DNA of the CDR3 is TGCAGCGTTGCCCCCCAAGCCTATGGCTACACCTTC.

The table lists this clone with a few counts. The chain is built from TRBV5-1 and TRBJ1-2; 10 bases map to TRBD1. Trimming removed 3 bases from V and 7 bases from J; junction bases left unmatched: 6. This CDR3 spans 14 amino acids. Germline V gives CDR1 SGHRS, CDR2 YFSETQ. CDR3 region: CASSSPGQGFGYTF. CDR3 in DNA: TGCGCCAGCAGCTCGCCGGGACAGGGGTTTGGCTACACCTTC.

In this sample, this clone turned up a few times. The chain carries TRBV2 and TRBJ1-4; perhaps TRBD1 as D (5 bases). CDR3 length equals 14 residues. Deletions cut 4 bases from V and 10 bases from J, with 16 bases between. Germline CDR1 SNHLY, CDR2 FYNNEI. The CDR3, as DNA: TGTGCCAGCAGTGGCCAGGGAGGGCCGGGAAAACTGTTTTTT. It translates to CASSGQGGPGKLFF.

The V call is TRBV7-2, the J call TRBJ1-2, with TRBD1 matching 8 bases. Germline values: CDR1 SGHTA, CDR2 FQGNSA. Germline trimming cut 2 bases from V and 5 bases from J; bases unmatched to any gene: 10. There are 16 residues in the CDR3. CDR3 DNA: TGTGCCAGCAGCTTAAGGGGTGGCGACAGGGGTTATGGCTACACCTTC. Its protein product is CASSLRGGDRGYGYTF. The full variable domain, its missing parts supplied by reference TRBV7-2 and TRBJ1-2, is GAGVSQSPSNKVTEKGKDVELRCDPISGHTALYWYRQSLGQGLEFLIYFQGNSAPDKSGLPSDRFSAERTGGSVSTLTIQRTQQEDSAVYLCASSLRGGDRGYGYTFGSGTRLTVV.

The chain combines TRBV7-3 with TRBJ2-3, with D perhaps matching TRBD2 (6 bases). Trimming left V 2 bases short and J 3 bases short, with 9 bases between. This CDR3 has 14 amino acids. Germline values: CDR1 SGHTA, CDR2 FQGTGA. CDR3 bases: TGTGCCAGCAGCTTAGGTCGGGGGACAGATACGCAGTATTTT. It encodes CASSLGRGTDTQYF.

The chain carries TRBV6-1 and TRBJ2-7; TRBD2 might be the D (7 bases). This CDR3 has 14 residues. Germline-derived CDR1 and CDR2 are MNHNS and SASEGT. The germline V and J ends were trimmed by 4 bases and 0 bases, with 10 bases remaining between them. DNA of the CDR3: TGTGCCAGCAGTGTGGGGGGGCCCTCCTACGAGCAGTACTTC. Protein product: CASSVGGPSYEQYF.

J is TRBJ2-2 and V is TRBV5-6; D is uncertain. This CDR3 comprises 14 residues. Trimming removed 4 bases at V and 4 bases at J, with 11 bases between. The germline V gene encodes CDR1 SGHDT and CDR2 YYEEEE. Here the CDR3 reads CASSLPTGTGELFF. As DNA, the CDR3 is TGTGCCAGCAGCCTCCCGACGGGCACCGGGGAGCTGTTTTTT.

The chain has TRBV7-9 and TRBJ2-5; 10 bases map to TRBD2. CDR1 is SEHNR, CDR2 FQNEAQ, per germline (reference sequence). This CDR3 has 18 amino acids. V gave up 4 bases and J gave up 2 bases; unmatched junction bases: 13. For the CDR3, the DNA is TGTGCCAGCAGCTCCAGGAGGGCTAGCGGGAGATTTCAAGAGACCCAGTACTTC. Translation gives CASSSRRASGRFQETQYF.

The chain employs TRBV29-1 and TRBJ2-5; D remains unclear. Germline CDR1 SQVTM, CDR2 ANQGSEA. The CDR3 is 10 residues long. V was shortened by 5 bases and J by 9 bases, with 10 bases between the two germline ends. This CDR3 reads CSVLLGAQYF. CDR3 coding DNA: TGCAGCGTTCTCTTAGGTGCCCAGTACTTC. The variable domain in full, with the rest retrieved from reference TRBV29-1 and TRBJ2-5, is SAVISQKPSRDICQRGTSLTIQCQVDSQVTMMFWYRQQPGQSLTLIATANQGSEATYESGFVIDKFPISRPNLTFSTLTVSNMSPEDSSIYLCSVLLGAQYFGPGTRLLVL.

The V gene is TRBV29-1, the J gene TRBJ1-2; D is uncertain. CDR1 SQVTM and CDR2 ANQGSEA come from the germline V gene. The CDR3 is 13 residues long. V lost 7 bases, J lost 7 bases, and 19 bases lay in between. CDR3 coding DNA: TGCAGCGCCAGACTCCGGGCGCCCTCTGGCTACACCTTC. Residues: CSARLRAPSGYTF.

The V and J genes are TRBV29-1 and TRBJ2-2, with D possibly being TRBD2 (6 bases). The CDR3 spans 13 residues. V was cut by 7 bases and J by 0 bases, with 9 bases left in between. Germline V lookup: CDR1 SQVTM, CDR2 ANQGSEA. The DNA for the CDR3 is TGCAGCGGGGGACTCACGAACACCGGGGAGCTGTTTTTT. It specifies CSGGLTNTGELFF.

This clone was counted between two and nine times. The chain combines TRBV6-1 with TRBJ2-2, with TRBD1 matching 11 bases. Germline V CDR1 and CDR2: MNHNS, SASEGT. The CDR3 runs 16 residues. Trimming removed 4 bases from V and 7 bases from J; junction bases left unmatched: 8. The CDR3 is CASSAGTGGVVGELFF. DNA for the CDR3: TGTGCCAGCAGTGCTGGGACAGGGGGAGTTGTCGGGGAGCTGTTTTTT.

As regards this clone: This sample includes further DNA sequences coding for the same CDR3. The chain employs TRBV6-6 and TRBJ1-1; D uncertain. The V end was cut by 2 bases, the J end by 1 base, with 2 bases between. Germline V CDR1 and CDR2: MNHNY, SVGAGI (reference sequence). The CDR3 covers 12 residues. CDR3 region: CASSYRNTEAFF. The CDR3 DNA reads as TGTGCCAGCAGTTACAGGAACACTGAAGCTTTCTTT.

This clone was recorded only once. This chain uses TRBV19 with TRBJ1-2; TRBD1 aligns across 8 bases. CDR1 is LNHDA and CDR2 is SQIVND in the germline V gene (reference sequence). V shed 5 bases and J 2 bases; nucleotides not matched to a gene: 10. This CDR3 spans 16 amino acids. CDR3 sequence (DNA): TGTGCCAGTAGTGCTCTTCGACAGGGGCTAAACTATGGCTACACCTTC. As protein: CASSALRQGLNYGYTF.

The chain combines TRBV7-6 with TRBJ1-5; no definite D call. The germline V gene has CDR1 SGHVS and CDR2 FNYEAQ. CDR3 length: 13 residues. Trimming removed 0 bases at V and 5 bases at J, with 5 bases between. CDR3 nucleotide sequence: TGTGCCAGCAGCTTAGCGCCTGATCAGCCCCAGCATTTT. Protein: CASSLAPDQPQHF.